This T cell receptor (beta chain) was recorded in a study of tumor and adjacent non-tumor tissue in lung cancer. Whole-study results and caveats: Compared with tumor, normal lung showed significantly lower TCR diversity. Tumor TCR diversity, when higher, was linked to shorter survival. Normal lung showed higher cumulative top 100 clone frequency than tumor.

About this clonotype itself: The antigen remains unidentified.

This sample's RNA came from whole unsorted tissue. The normal lung tissue was taken more than 3 cm from the tumor edge. Chemotherapy-naive patients with new lung cancer underwent thoracic surgery in China, August–late 2014. CDR1 and CDR2 from the germline V gene are DFQATT and SNEGSKA (reference sequence). CDR3 size: 14 residues. The library came from three nested PCR rounds adapted from ARM-PCR protocols. Using its own MiXCR run on the multiplex PCR reads, TCRdb lists one record per CDR3 protein. The table has under 80,000 distinct CDR3 sequences, 76% seen once. The clonotype was recovered from a man aged 55 to 70 with non-small cell lung cancer. Sequenced: distant non-tumor lung tissue. This chain joins TRBV20-1 and TRBJ2-1; D might be TRBD2 (6 bases). Here the CDR3 DNA reads TGCATTACTAGAGATCAACGGACTAACTATGAGCAGTTCTTC. Translating it yields CITRDQRTNYEQFF.